This passage covers 25 T cell receptor beta chains from one sample sequenced in a study of blood T cell repertoires in COVID-19. The table came from immunoSEQ multiplex PCR; TCRdb's copy has only in-frame clones and leaves some out. Of 150,000 to 200,000 clones listed, 75% to 95% are singletons. Sequenced sample: peripheral blood. The receptors here all came from a man aged 50 to 59 with acute or convalescent COVID-19.

The chain couples TRBV30 to TRBJ2-7, with TRBD2 matching 11 bases. In germline, CDR1 is GTSNPN, CDR2 SVGIG (reference sequence). The CDR3 is 15 residues long. V lost 3 bases and J lost 2; bases outside the gene matches: 6. For the CDR3, the DNA is TGTGCCTGGAGCGAGGGACTAGCGGTAGCCTACGAGCAGTACTTC. Its translation is CAWSEGLAVAYEQYF. Variable domain in full (rest from reference TRBV30 and TRBJ2-7): SQTIHQWPATLVQPVGSPLSLECTVEGTSNPNLYWYRQAAGRGLQLLFYSVGIGQISSEVPQNLSASRPQDRQFILSSKKLLLSDSGFYLCAWSEGLAVAYEQYFGPGTRLTVT.

This clone came up once. The gene calls are TRBV3-1 (or the pseudogene TRBV3-2) and TRBJ2-3, with TRBD2 identical over 10 bases. The junction had 5 bases not matched to a gene; V was cut back by 1 base and J by 1 base. This CDR3 contains 17 residues. Germline V gene sequence: CDR1 LGHDT, CDR2 YNNKEL (reference sequence). The CDR3 loop reads CASSQVLLAGGTDTQYF. The CDR3 DNA follows: TGTGCCAGCAGCCAAGTTCTCCTAGCGGGGGGCACAGATACGCAGTATTTT.

This rearrangement joins TRBV14 to TRBJ1-3, with D possibly being TRBD1 (6 bases). The CDR3 is made up of 17 amino acids. CDR1 and CDR2 (germline): SGHDN, FVKESK. V gave up 1 base and J gave up 1 base, with 14 bases separating them. Here the CDR3 DNA reads TGTGCCAGCAGCCAAGGGGCTTGGGGGCTTTCTGGAAACACCATATATTTT. Protein product: CASSQGAWGLSGNTIYF.

This clone was seen just once. The gene calls are TRBV10-3 and TRBJ2-1, with 10 nucleotides matching TRBD2. The CDR3 covers 17 residues. J was trimmed by 7 bases and V by 2 bases; bases with no gene match: 11. Germline CDR1 and CDR2: ENHRY and SYGVKD. The CDR3 reads CAISEELAGVGRNEQFF. The CDR3 DNA reads as TGTGCCATCAGTGAGGAGCTAGCGGGAGTTGGGAGGAATGAGCAGTTCTTC.

This clone was seen once. The chain carries TRBV2 and TRBJ2-5, with TRBD1 identical over 7 bases. V dropped 6 bases and J dropped 7; count of bases not matched to a gene: 8. The germline V gene encodes CDR1 SNHLY and CDR2 FYNNEI. CDR3 length: 13 residues. CDR3 in DNA: TGTGCCAGCAGGGGAGAGGGGGCTGTGACCCAGTACTTC. It is translated as CASRGEGAVTQYF.

The J gene is TRBJ2-1, the V gene TRBV12-3 or TRBV12-4; D possibly corresponds to TRBD2 (6 bases). Trimming removed 6 bases at V and 6 bases at J, with 12 bases between. This CDR3 spans 13 amino acids. CDR3 sequence: CASRLGLVNEQFF. In DNA, the CDR3 is TGTGCCAGCAGGCTGGGACTCGTCAATGAGCAGTTCTTC.

A single count supports this clone. V is TRBV5-4 and J is TRBJ1-3; a possible D gene is TRBD1 (5 bases). CDR1 is SGHNT and CDR2 is YYREEE in the germline V gene (reference sequence). The V end was cut by 0 bases, the J end by 10 bases, with 8 bases between. The CDR3 contains 12 residues. CDR3 region: CASSLAGGTIYF. DNA for the CDR3: TGTGCCAGCAGCTTGGCCGGGGGGACCATATATTTT.

The V and J genes are TRBV20-1 and TRBJ2-7, with no clear D. CDR1 and CDR2 from the germline V gene are DFQATT and SNEGSKA (reference sequence). The CDR3 is 11 residues long. V lost 2 bases and J lost 4, with 6 bases in between. The chain's CDR3 is CSARQTYEQYF. The CDR3 DNA follows: TGCAGTGCTAGACAAACTTACGAGCAGTACTTC.

The chain combines TRBV6-1 with TRBJ1-5; the D is unclear. Germline CDR1 and CDR2: MNHNS and SASEGT. The V end was cut by 4 bases, the J end by 0 bases, with 13 bases between. The CDR3 spans 16 residues. CDR3 loop: CASSAATGDSNQPQHF. The DNA for the CDR3 is TGTGCCAGCAGTGCCGCCACGGGAGATAGCAATCAGCCCCAGCATTTT.

The CDR3 DNA sequence: TGTGCCAGCAGGGGTGGAGCAACTAATGAAAAACTGTTTTTT. It specifies CASRGGATNEKLFF. This chain uses TRBV2 with TRBJ1-4; D is ambiguous. Trimming shortened V by 6 bases and J by 0 bases, and 8 bases separated the two germline ends. CDR1 is SNHLY, CDR2 FYNNEI, per germline. CDR3 length: 14 residues.

The chain uses TRBV7-8 and TRBJ2-3; D perhaps matches TRBD2 (5 bases). V lost 5 bases and J 4 bases, leaving 16 bases between the germline ends. The CDR3 sequence is 15 residues long. CDR1 and CDR2 from the germline V gene are SGHVS and FQNEAQ. The CDR3 loop is CASSPRTLRADTQYF. CDR3 in DNA: TGTGCCAGCAGCCCTCGGACTCTCCGGGCAGATACGCAGTATTTT.

This sequence joins TRBV10-3 and TRBJ2-2; possibly TRBD2 for D (7 bases). Looked up from germline, CDR1 is ENHRY and CDR2 is SYGVKD. Deletions cut 3 bases from V and 6 bases from J, with 14 bases between. The CDR3 runs 15 residues. The CDR3 DNA sequence: TGTGCCATCAGTGATGGGGGGGCGAAGGCCGGGGAGCTGTTTTTT. It specifies CAISDGGAKAGELFF.

The chain has TRBV3-1 (or the pseudogene TRBV3-2) and TRBJ2-1, with D perhaps matching TRBD2 (5 bases). Trimming pared 4 bases from V and 6 bases from J, leaving 22 bases between. CDR1 is LGHDT, CDR2 YNNKEL, per germline (reference sequence). CDR3 length: 17 amino acids. Here the CDR3 reads CASSLKIWATGSNEQFF. The DNA for the CDR3 is TGTGCCAGCAGCCTCAAGATCTGGGCTACGGGGTCCAATGAGCAGTTCTTC.

This clone was seen a handful of times. This chain joins TRBV11-2 and TRBJ2-7; 12 bases agree with TRBD2. CDR1 is SGHAT and CDR2 is FQNNGV in the germline V gene. J was trimmed by 3 bases and V by 3 bases; bases with no gene match: 0. The CDR3 is 14 amino acids. This CDR3 reads CASSLTSGSYEQYF. DNA of the CDR3: TGTGCCAGCAGCTTGACTAGCGGGAGCTACGAGCAGTACTTC.

This clone occurred a few times. The chain is built from TRBV28 and TRBJ1-5; D ambiguous. V shed 6 bases and J shed 1 base, with 13 bases lying between them. Germline V gene lookup returns CDR1 MDHEN and CDR2 SYDVKM. This CDR3 spans 15 amino acids. This CDR3 is CASSPPRASNQPQHF. As DNA, the CDR3 is TGTGCCAGCAGCCCCCCGCGTGCGAGCAATCAGCCCCAGCATTTT.

The chain joins TRBV19 to TRBJ1-5, with TRBD1 matching 8 bases. The J segment lost 7 bases and the V segment lost 6 bases, leaving 5 bases of the junction unmatched. CDR1 and CDR2 from the germline V gene are LNHDA and SQIVND (reference sequence). The CDR3 contains 13 residues. CDR3 sequence reads: CASRKTGEQPQHF. For the CDR3, the DNA is TGTGCCAGTAGGAAGACAGGGGAGCAGCCCCAGCATTTT.

The rearrangement links TRBV28 to TRBJ2-7; D is ambiguous. Per germline, CDR1 MDHEN and CDR2 SYDVKM. The CDR3 consists of 14 residues. V shed 2 bases and J shed 2 bases, with 10 bases lying between them. The CDR3 region is CASSLGNRAYEQYV. The DNA for the CDR3 is TGTGCCAGCAGTTTAGGCAATCGGGCCTACGAGCAGTACGTC.

The chain combines TRBV6-5 with TRBJ2-4; D not certain. Germline loops: CDR1 MNHEY, CDR2 SVGAGI. The CDR3 sequence is 15 residues long. Trimming removed 7 bases at V and 0 bases at J, with 13 bases between. In nucleotides, the CDR3 is TGTGCCAGCACCCGAGGCCTGGAAGCCAAAAACATTCAGTACTTC. Protein sequence: CASTRGLEAKNIQYF.

This chain connects TRBV19 to TRBJ2-5, with TRBD1 as a possible D gene (6 bases). The CDR3 extends over 17 amino acids. V lost 0 bases and J 2 bases, leaving 16 bases between the germline ends. From germline, CDR1 is LNHDA and CDR2 SQIVND (reference sequence). The CDR3 sequence is CASSIDLGTRGQETQYF. Written as DNA, the CDR3 is TGTGCCAGTAGTATAGATCTTGGTACAAGGGGGCAAGAGACCCAGTACTTC.

The chain has TRBV27 and TRBJ2-7; D possibly corresponds to TRBD2 (5 bases). In germline, CDR1 is MNHEY, CDR2 SMNVEV (reference sequence). The CDR3 spans 14 residues. Trimming pared 7 bases from V and 1 base from J, leaving 14 bases between. Here the CDR3 reads CASKPRRLSYEQYF. DNA of the CDR3: TGTGCCAGCAAACCAAGGAGGTTATCCTACGAGCAGTACTTC.

The chain is built from TRBV4-2 and TRBJ2-5, with TRBD2 matching over 8 bases. From germline, CDR1 is LGHNA and CDR2 YNFKEQ. This CDR3 contains 16 residues. The V segment lost 0 bases and the J segment 5 bases; nucleotides outside the gene matches: 8. CDR3 amino acids: CASSQEIGRAIETQYF. CDR3 nucleotides: TGTGCCAGCAGCCAAGAGATCGGGAGGGCCATTGAGACCCAGTACTTC.

V gene TRBV7-9 combines with J gene TRBJ2-3; D perhaps matches TRBD1 (6 bases). The CDR3 sequence is 17 residues long. Trimming stripped 7 bases from V and 4 bases from J, with 24 bases between. Germline V CDR1 and CDR2: SEHNR, FQNEAQ (reference sequence). The CDR3 reads CASKPKLTGITADTQYF. The CDR3 DNA follows: TGTGCCAGCAAACCAAAACTAACAGGGATTACTGCAGATACGCAGTATTTT.

The genes are TRBV5-5 and TRBJ1-2; 8 positions agree with TRBD1. J was trimmed by 13 bases and V by 4 bases; bases with no gene match: 9. Germline-derived CDR1 and CDR2 are SGHKS and YYEKEE (reference sequence). The CDR3 totals 12 residues. CDR3 bases: TGTGCCAGCAGCCCGCGGACAGGGCCTTTCACCTTC. It codes for CASSPRTGPFTF.

This clone was picked up one time. V usage is TRBV7-6 and J usage is TRBJ1-4; TRBD1 is a possible D gene (5 bases). This CDR3 is 15 amino acids long. Germline V lookup: CDR1 SGHVS, CDR2 FNYEAQ. The V gene lost 1 base and the J gene lost 2 bases, with 8 bases spanning the gap. CDR3: CASSLGAGTNEKLFF. CDR3 coding DNA: TGTGCCAGCAGCTTAGGGGCAGGGACTAATGAAAAACTGTTTTTT.

In this sample, this clone turned up a few times. The chain has TRBV6-5 and TRBJ1-1, with 7 bases that match TRBD1. CDR1 and CDR2 from the germline V gene are MNHEY and SVGAGI. J was trimmed by 11 bases and V by 8 bases; bases with no gene match: 17. The CDR3 totals 14 residues. The CDR3 protein is CASGNGDSALSAFF. CDR3 nucleotide sequence: TGTGCCAGCGGGAACGGGGACAGCGCACTTTCGGCTTTCTTT.